A selection of T cell receptor beta chains follows, all from one sample in a study of long-term antiretroviral therapy in people with HIV. Sequenced by immunoSEQ multiplex PCR; TCRdb stores in-frame clones only, minus some. Among some 21,000 clones listed, 70% to 90% were seen once. Sequenced here: unsorted PBMCs, sampled 2.3 years after starting antiretroviral therapy. These receptors were taken from a man in his sixties with HIV. CDR3s include the opening cysteine and the closing phenylalanine or tryptophan. The order of the fields is clone size, D gene, J gene, V gene, CDR3 protein, CDR3 DNA. D genes are given only for firm matches. The size field is filled for only some rows; it gives once, few, many or a size class.

few | NA | TRBJ1-2 | TRBV7-2 | CASSFTVGESYGYTF | TGTGCCAGCAGCTTCACCGTCGGGGAGTCCTATGGCTACACCTTC
NA | NA | TRBJ2-1 | TRBV5-1 | CASSFDGSGGYDEQFF | TGCGCCAGCAGCTTTGACGGGAGTGGAGGGTACGATGAGCAGTTCTTC
few | NA | TRBJ1-2 | TRBV5-4 | CASRPRGDYGYTF | TGTGCCAGCAGACCCCGGGGAGACTATGGCTACACCTTC
few | TRBD2 | TRBJ2-5 | TRBV5-6 | CASSLGAGGSETQYF | TGTGCCAGCAGCTTGGGTGCGGGAGGTAGCGAGACCCAGTACTTC
NA | TRBD2 | TRBJ2-3 | TRBV5-1 | CASAVTSYSTDTQYF | TGCGCCAGCGCCGTGACTAGCTATAGCACAGATACGCAGTATTTT
NA | TRBD1 | TRBJ1-6 | TRBV6-5 | CASSQGAQGSPLHF | TGTGCCAGCAGCCAGGGGGCGCAGGGTTCACCCCTCCACTTT
NA | NA | TRBJ1-1 | TRBV18 | CASSPPRGVDTEAFF | TGTGCCAGCTCACCACCGAGAGGGGTGGACACTGAAGCTTTCTTT
NA | NA | TRBJ1-5 | TRBV9 | CASSPDSNQPQHF | TGTGCCAGCAGCCCCGATAGCAATCAGCCCCAGCATTTT
NA | NA | TRBJ2-7 | TRBV7-9 | CASSSPPGLSSYEQYF | TGTGCCAGCAGTTCCCCCCCCGGTCTTAGCTCCTACGAGCAGTACTTC
NA | TRBD1 | TRBJ1-1 | TRBV5-1 | CASSLVFQGENTEAFF | TGCGCCAGCAGCTTGGTTTTCCAGGGGGAGAACACTGAAGCTTTCTTT
NA | NA | TRBJ2-1 | TRBV30 | CAWADFISEQFF | TGTGCCTGGGCGGACTTTATCAGTGAGCAGTTCTTC
NA | NA | TRBJ1-1 | TRBV7-9 | CASSWRGGDTEAFF | TGTGCCAGCAGCTGGAGGGGTGGGGACACTGAAGCTTTCTTT
NA | NA | TRBJ1-2 | TRBV5-1 | CASSWDGANYGYTF | TGCGCCAGCAGCTGGGACGGGGCTAACTATGGCTACACCTTC
NA | NA | TRBJ1-1 | TRBV5-1 | CASSLMAGLNTEAFF | TGCGCCAGCAGCTTAATGGCAGGGCTGAACACTGAAGCTTTCTTT
once | TRBD2 | TRBJ2-7 | TRBV11-2 | CASSLVTLAGVEQYF | TGTGCCAGCAGCTTAGTAACACTAGCGGGAGTCGAGCAGTACTTC
NA | TRBD1 | TRBJ1-4 | TRBV5-5 | CASSFSRAGRRGLSNEKLFF | TGTGCCAGCAGCTTCTCTCGAGCGGGGCGTAGGGGGCTCTCTAATGAAAAACTGTTTTTT
NA | TRBD2 | TRBJ2-7 | TRBV30 | CAWISGEGEQYF | TGTGCCTGGATTTCGGGGGAGGGCGAGCAGTACTTC
NA | NA | TRBJ1-3 | TRBV15 | CATSRDMRRYSGNTIYF | TGTGCCACCAGCAGAGATATGAGGCGGTACTCTGGAAACACCATATATTTT
NA | TRBD1 | TRBJ1-1 | TRBV18 | CASSRYLGQGSEAFF | TGTGCCAGCTCGCGTTACCTGGGACAGGGGAGTGAAGCTTTCTTT
NA | NA | TRBJ2-5 | TRBV7-2 | CASSLGQKETQYF | TGTGCCAGCAGCTTAGGGCAGAAAGAGACCCAGTACTTC
NA | TRBD1 | TRBJ1-2 | TRBV6-5 | CASSTTSTGGFGYTF | TGTGCCAGCAGTACCACCTCGACAGGGGGCTTTGGCTACACCTTC
NA | NA | TRBJ2-5 | TRBV7-8 | CASSSQQGVTQYF | TGTGCCAGCAGCTCCCAGCAGGGTGTGACCCAGTACTTC
NA | TRBD1 | TRBJ1-2 | TRBV28 | CASGTPGTGAYGYTF | TGTGCCAGCGGTACCCCCGGGACAGGGGCCTATGGCTACACCTTC
NA | NA | TRBJ2-1 | TRBV29-1 | CSVESSAPYNEQFF | TGCAGCGTTGAAAGCTCAGCTCCCTACAATGAGCAGTTCTTC
NA | NA | TRBJ1-1 | TRBV14 | CASSGLLVRNTEAFF | TGTGCCAGCTCGGGACTCCTAGTACGGAACACTGAAGCTTTCTTT